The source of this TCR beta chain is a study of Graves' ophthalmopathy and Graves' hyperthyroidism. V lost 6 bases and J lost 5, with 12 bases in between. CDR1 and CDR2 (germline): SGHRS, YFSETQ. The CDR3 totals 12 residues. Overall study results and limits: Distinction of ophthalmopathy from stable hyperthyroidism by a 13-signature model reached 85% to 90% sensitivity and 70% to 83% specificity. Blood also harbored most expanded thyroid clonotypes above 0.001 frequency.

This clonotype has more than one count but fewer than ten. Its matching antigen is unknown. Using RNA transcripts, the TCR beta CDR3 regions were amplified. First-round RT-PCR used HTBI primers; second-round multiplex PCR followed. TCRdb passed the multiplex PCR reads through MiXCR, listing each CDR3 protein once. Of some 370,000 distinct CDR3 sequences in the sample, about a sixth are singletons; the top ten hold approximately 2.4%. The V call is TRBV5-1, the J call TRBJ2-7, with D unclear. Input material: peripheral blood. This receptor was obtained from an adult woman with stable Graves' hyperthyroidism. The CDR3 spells CASKGSADEQYF. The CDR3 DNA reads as TGCGCCAGCAAAGGGTCTGCCGACGAGCAGTACTTC.